Below, one TCR beta chain is given with its context. This clone was counted a single time. Its antigen remains undetermined. Qualities for individual bases were not recorded, and no much larger clone is one base off. The data were taken from a study of shared clonotypes between healthy human individuals (dated by TCRdb to 2019 to 2021). The study in broad terms: The cohort comprised two women and a few men aged 18 to 49 years. For each donor, CD4 naive and CD4 memory were each run on three plates, CD8 naive on two plates, and CD8 memory on one plate. To estimate repertoire size and how much clonotype sharing occurs between individuals, the study deeply sequenced the blood TCR repertoires of about 5 healthy adults. To increase sequencing depth and limit assay-specific biases, TCR repertoire library preparation and sequencing were carried out by different laboratories using diverse techniques. Each donor's leukapheresis produced roughly between roughly 0.94 and 9.5 billion PBMCs. What the research found in general, with its limitations: Incomplete sequencing was indicated by rarefaction of sorted-subset datasets, despite the large sequencing depth. Sharing across a few donors was observed for around 5% of naive CD4, under 4% of naive CD8, over 2% of memory CD4, and less than 0.45% of memory CD8 clonotypes. Compared with non-shared clonotypes, clonotypes shared by all four sorted-subset donors had higher generation probabilities. Sampling was restricted to blood, and TCR repertoires in tissue are likely to differ from TCR repertoires in blood. Because the study included a small number of donors, the genetic and exposure-history diversity represented was limited. Estimated clonotype richness was generally larger for naive than for memory subsets. Based on pairwise subsampling, the degree of clonotype sharing among donors was expected to be affected by sequencing depth.

Relative to germline, V is 0 bases shorter and J is 5 bases shorter, with 13 bases between their ends. The cysteine opens and the phenylalanine closes a CDR3 of 16 amino acids. Here the CDR3 DNA is all that survives: 48 bases in frame from base 1. The germline V gene specifies SGHVS as CDR1 and FNYEAQ as CDR2. CD8 naive samples were obtained by positive selection for CCR7 among CD45RO-negative cells, yielding a CD45RA+CCR7+ population from which TemRA cells were excluded. The donors were healthy, HIV-negative adults with no recently reported acute infections or vaccinations. All donors were Caucasian adults living in Nashville, Tennessee, USA. Blood was obtained by leukapheresis, after which PBMCs were separated by Ficoll-Histopaque density gradient centrifugation and cryopreserved in liquid nitrogen vapor phase. Analytical flow cytometry was used to check the purity and quantity of each magnetically sorted T cell population. Genomic DNA was isolated from each sorted fraction and quantified by UV absorbance on a Nanodrop 2000c.

TCR CDR3 regions were amplified from genomic DNA by multiplex PCR using the deep immunoSEQ assay. Extracted genomic DNA from each cell subset was distributed evenly across all wells of several immunoSEQ 96-well plates, and each plate was treated as a replicate. For sorted subsets, approximately 190 ng of genomic DNA, equivalent to 25,000 to 35,000 T cell genomes, went into each replicate PCR. The purified libraries were quantified using a Qubit 3.0 fluorometer, sized with a Bioanalyzer 2100, and then quantified again using the KAPA Library Quantification kit. Every immunoSEQ 96-well plate was sequenced on a dedicated single-read 150-cycle Illumina NextSeq 550 flow cell. Per the source publication's procedure: Because only junctional sequences without quality scores were contained in the immunoSEQ output, filtering matching that applied to full-length reads could not be performed. Sequences were annotated with PyIR, a Python wrapper for IgBLAST v1.9, and V/J genes and CDR3 were assigned using IMGT germline references. Reads were removed for weak V/J assignments (E-value above 1e-6), missing CDR3, stop codons, out-of-frame junctions, or ambiguous translated residues. A V3J clonotype was defined by an identical inferred V gene, J gene, and CDR3 amino acid sequence. The percentage overlap between two repertoires was calculated by dividing the number of shared unique clonotypes by the size of the smaller repertoire. Three approaches were used to assess repertoire richness: RTK rarefaction, the Chao1 estimator, and Recon v2.1 estimates of unobserved clonotypes. Generation probabilities for all TCRbeta clonotypes obtained by the gDNA method from a handful of donors were computed using OLGA. TCRdb mirrors the immuneACCESS table, restricted to in-frame sequences. Some clones are absent from its copies; in checked studies, under half trace to an unresolved V gene, and the reason for the others is unknown. V and J calls plus clone size are reproduced from that table; the DNA served to infer D and trimming. The sample has more than 2 million clones on record, around 93% of them singletons. Around 1.7% of the sample comes from the top ten.

The sequence derives from a young man in good health. Some clones in this sample may be carry-over from other donors' samples. The specimen was naive CD8+ T cells from PBMCs. Per the publication, the cell subset or site label means: CD45RA+CCR7+. This chain joins TRBV7-6 to TRBJ1-4; no D gene can be assigned with confidence. In nucleotides, the sequence is TGTGCCAGCAGCTTAGCGCAAGGCTACCCGAATGAAAAACTGTTTTTT. It is translated as CASSLAQGYPNEKLFF.